The subject of this entry is one T cell receptor (beta chain). Some clones are missing from TCRdb's copy, which holds only in-frame ones; the method was immunoSEQ multiplex PCR. The data contain some 64,000 clones, roughly three quarters of them seen just once; the ten biggest clones take up about 15%. The source of the sample is a study of radiotherapy plus CTLA-4 blockade in lung cancer. Trimming cost V 4 bases and J 0 bases, with 19 bases left between them. CDR1 and CDR2 from the germline V gene are MDHEN and SYDVKM. The CDR3 covers 17 residues. This material consisted of peripheral blood, taken from a patient treated with radiotherapy plus ipilimumab. This TCR was recovered from a human donor with non-small cell lung cancer whose response to radiotherapy plus ipilimumab could not be evaluated. Some clones in this sample may be carry-over from other donors' samples. The chain couples TRBV28 to TRBJ2-7, with D possibly matching TRBD1 (6 bases). CDR3 coding DNA: TGTGCCAGCAGTTACCCCCCGACAGGACCTAGCTCCTACGAGCAGTACTTC. Translation gives CASSYPPTGPSSYEQYF.